The clone carrying this T cell receptor (beta chain) was seen once. In Cohort 3, a recovered donor had either two negative PCRs, clearance, or symptom resolution. This sample was taken from a study of blood T cell repertoires in COVID-19. The overall study: Acute and convalescent COVID-19 specimens originated in the United States, Italy and Spain.

Per the original methods: Reference gene primer amplification in the assay estimated nucleated cell counts. Data came from immunoSEQ multiplex PCR; TCRdb stores just in-frame clones and leaves some out. For V, J and clone size, that table is used; D and trimming come from the DNA. Among hundreds of thousands of clones listed, 75% to 90% were seen once. The CDR3 consists of 15 residues. The ends were cut back, 0 bases at V and 7 bases at J, with 11 bases in the middle. Per the germline V gene, CDR1 is SGHRS and CDR2 is YFSETQ. Sequencing was performed on PBMCs or T cells enriched from blood (not recorded which). The TCR originated in a man aged 30 to 39 who had recovered from COVID-19. V is TRBV5-1 and J is TRBJ1-6; D is unclear. DNA for the CDR3: TGCGCCAGCAGCTTGGCCAACCGACAAAATTCACCCCTCCACTTT. It yields the protein CASSLANRQNSPLHF.